A selection of T cell receptor beta chains follows, all from one sample in a study of blood T cell repertoires in COVID-19. The data were produced by immunoSEQ multiplex PCR, yet TCRdb's version contains in-frame clones alone and is incomplete. This sample has a few hundred thousand clones, with around 89% found just once. Material: peripheral blood. The receptors stem from a woman aged 25-40 years who had recovered from COVID-19. Both conserved end residues are trimmed from each CDR3.

v_call cdr3_aa
TRBV7-3 ASSLSLGTSGGGGEQF
TRBV16 ASSPPGGVEKLF
TRBV11-2 ASSLEGQYSEQY
TRBV7-2 ASSLVRNQPQH
TRBV7-8 ASSLTQWTGDSGANVLT
TRBV28 ASSEAGRQGAKNIQY
TRBV5-1 ASSGNRGTEAF
TRBV3-1/TRBV3-2 ASSQGTGVYGYT
TRBV6-5 ASRGLSPSEKLF
TRBV2 ASSEVRGAETQY
TRBV27 ASRRQSNQPQH
TRBV3-1/TRBV3-2 ASSQEGRDYGYT
TRBV27 ASIGDRGTEAF
TRBV4-3 ASSQDPGQFNYGYT
TRBV14 ASSQEPQTTNYGYT
TRBV27 ASSGQGYEQY
TRBV13 ASSLEWGVGYEQY
TRBV3-1/TRBV3-2 ASSQDLGSGGHLDTQY
TRBV11-2 ASSRTGRTGELF
TRBV5-4 ASSQKKGEDEKLF
TRBV11-3 ASSLGGGLNTEAF
TRBV5-4 ASSRQAGEAEAF
TRBV5-1 ASSPLSGTGEKLF
TRBV27 ASSLSRQTSYEQY
TRBV18 ASSTIRGTNTGELF
TRBV6-5 ASSSGLQETQY
TRBV24-1 ATSTGDYGYT
TRBV20-1 SARVNEQF
TRBV7-9 ASSLGSGGLVYGYT
TRBV2 ASRRTFEAF
TRBV19 ASSIRAANYGYT
TRBV5-3 ARSRAGERFNSNQPQH
TRBV5-6 ASSLARSRGYT
TRBV10-3 AISGNLGTSGDNEQF
TRBV2 ASRLMGRETEAF
TRBV6-5 ASSQQHIYGYT
TRBV27 ASRDGQGGPIYNSPLH